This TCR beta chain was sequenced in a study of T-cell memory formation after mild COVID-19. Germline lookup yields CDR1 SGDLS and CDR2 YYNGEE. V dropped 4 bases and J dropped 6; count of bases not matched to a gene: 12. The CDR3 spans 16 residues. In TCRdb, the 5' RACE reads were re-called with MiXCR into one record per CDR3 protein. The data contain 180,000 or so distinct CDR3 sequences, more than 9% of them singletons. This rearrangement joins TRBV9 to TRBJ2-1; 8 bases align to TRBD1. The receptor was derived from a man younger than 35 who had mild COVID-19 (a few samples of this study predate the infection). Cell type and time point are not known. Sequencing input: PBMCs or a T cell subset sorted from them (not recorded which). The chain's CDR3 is CASSLSMDRVGNEQFF. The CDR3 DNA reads TGTGCCAGCAGCCTTTCTATGGACAGGGTAGGCAATGAGCAGTTCTTC.